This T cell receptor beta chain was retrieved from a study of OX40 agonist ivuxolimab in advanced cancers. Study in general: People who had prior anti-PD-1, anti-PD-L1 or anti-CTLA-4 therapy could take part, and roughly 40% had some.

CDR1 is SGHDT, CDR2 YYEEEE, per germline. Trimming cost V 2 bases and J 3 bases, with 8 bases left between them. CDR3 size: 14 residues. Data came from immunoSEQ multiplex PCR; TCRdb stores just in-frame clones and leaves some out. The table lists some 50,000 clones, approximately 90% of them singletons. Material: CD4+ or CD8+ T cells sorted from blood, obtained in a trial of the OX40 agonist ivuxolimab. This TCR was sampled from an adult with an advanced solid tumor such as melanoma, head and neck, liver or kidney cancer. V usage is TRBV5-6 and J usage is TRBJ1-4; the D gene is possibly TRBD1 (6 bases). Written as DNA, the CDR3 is TGTGCCAGCAGCTTTGGACAGCCTAATGAAAAACTGTTTTTT. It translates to CASSFGQPNEKLFF. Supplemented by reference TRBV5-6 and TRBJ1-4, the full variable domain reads DAGVTQSPTHLIKTRGQQVTLRCSPKSGHDTVSWYQQALGQGPQFIFQYYEEEERQRGNFPDRFSGHQFPNYSSELNVNALLLGDSALYLCASSFGQPNEKLFFGSGTQLSVL.